Listed here are 21 T cell receptor beta chains from one sample, sequenced in a study of regulatory T cells in long-lasting Graves disease. Noted time point: persistent/refractory GD, antithyroid drugs over 5 years with positive TRAb. PBMC-derived RNA was used for the TCR library. Arm-PCR of CDR3 regions and iRepertoire HTBI primers were the basis on which TCR beta libraries were built. TCRdb reanalysed the multiplex PCR reads using MiXCR and keeps one entry per CDR3 protein. The sample carries 350,000 to 450,000 distinct CDR3 sequences, around 23% recorded once. The sequencing used peripheral blood mononuclear cells (PBMCs), collected when the disease was refractory, from a patient treated with antithyroid drugs. The receptors come from a woman aged 40 to 50 with Graves disease.

The J gene is TRBJ1-2, the V gene TRBV3-1, with D tentatively TRBD1 (5 bases). The CDR3 is 19 amino acids. The V and J ends lost 1 base and 0 bases respectively, with 21 bases between them. The germline CDR1 and CDR2 sequences are LGHDT and YNNKEL (reference sequence). The CDR3 region is CASSQGRFPGRETNYGYTF. For the CDR3, the DNA is TGTGCCAGCAGCCAAGGACGCTTCCCAGGGCGGGAAACTAACTATGGCTACACCTTC. The full variable domain, in which reference TRBV3-1 and TRBJ1-2 provide the parts outside the CDR3, is DTAVSQTPKYLVTQMGNDKSIKCEQNLGHDTMYWYKQDSKKFLKIMFSYNNKELIINETVPNRFSPKSPDKAHLNLHINSLELGDSAVYFCASSQGRFPGRETNYGYTFGSGTRLTVV.

This clonotype was recorded many times. This chain connects TRBV2 to TRBJ1-5; maybe TRBD1 (5 bases). Germline V lookup: CDR1 SNHLY, CDR2 FYNNEI. CDR3 length: 13 residues. Deletions cut 6 bases from V and 1 base from J, with 7 bases between. The CDR3 sequence is CASRGRSNQPQHF. CDR3 sequence (DNA): TGTGCCAGCAGGGGACGGAGCAATCAGCCCCAGCATTTT. The whole variable domain, remainder taken from reference TRBV2 and TRBJ1-5, is EPEVTQTPSHQVTQMGQEVILRCVPISNHLYFYWYRQILGQKVEFLVSFYNNEISEKSEIFDDQFSVERPDGSNFTLKIRSTKLEDSAMYFCASRGRSNQPQHFGDGTRLSIL.

In its sample, this clonotype was seen many times. This chain connects TRBV28 to TRBJ2-5, with 9 bases lining up with TRBD2. J was trimmed by 5 bases and V by 5 bases; bases with no gene match: 15. Looked up from germline, CDR1 is MDHEN and CDR2 is SYDVKM. This CDR3 comprises 17 residues. In nucleotides, the CDR3 is TGTGCCAGCAGTATGGACAGGCTAGCGGGATTTGTCGAGACCCAGTACTTC. The encoded protein is CASSMDRLAGFVETQYF.

V usage is TRBV29-1 and J usage is TRBJ2-7; no reliable D call. Germline-derived CDR1 and CDR2 are SQVTM and ANQGSEA. This CDR3 region has 12 residues. The V and J ends lost 4 bases and 1 base respectively, with 8 bases between them. CDR3: CSVADRSYEQYF. CDR3 coding DNA: TGCAGCGTTGCCGACCGATCCTACGAGCAGTACTTC.

Only a few counts were recorded for this clonotype. The chain carries TRBV7-3 and TRBJ2-3; 8 nucleotides line up with TRBD2. Germline V lookup: CDR1 SGHTA, CDR2 FQGTGA. The CDR3 covers 13 residues. V trimming: 5 bases; J trimming: 6 bases; junction bases outside the gene matches: 4. This CDR3 is CASSTGLGDTQYF. CDR3 nucleotides: TGTGCCAGCAGCACGGGACTAGGGGATACGCAGTATTTT.

Concerning this clonotype: This may be a read error: a much more frequent sequence differs by one nucleotide. V is TRBV6-2 or TRBV6-3 and J is TRBJ1-5; TRBD1 matches 8 bases. With 5 bases clipped from V and 6 bases from J, the junction kept 9 bases outside the gene matches. Germline V lookup: CDR1 MNHEY, CDR2 SVGEGT. The length of the CDR3 is 15 residues. DNA of the CDR3: TGTGCCAGCAGTACCGCAGGGGGCTCCAGTCAGCCCCAGCATTTT. The encoded protein is CASSTAGGSSQPQHF.

This clonotype was picked up a small number of times. The V and J genes are TRBV3-1 and TRBJ2-1, with TRBD2 identical over 9 bases. Germline V lookup: CDR1 LGHDT, CDR2 YNNKEL (reference sequence). V was pared by 1 base and J by 14 bases, with 3 bases of the junction left unmatched. The CDR3 length is 12 residues. Here the CDR3 reads CASSQVREGKFF. For the CDR3, the DNA is TGTGCCAGCAGCCAAGTGCGGGAGGGTAAGTTCTTC.

This clonotype was seen at least ten times. The chain uses TRBV12-3 or TRBV12-4 and TRBJ1-4; 8 nucleotides line up with TRBD1. The CDR3 totals 15 residues. V shed 5 bases and J 7 bases; nucleotides not matched to a gene: 9. Written as DNA, the CDR3 is TGTGCCAGCAGTCATAGACAGGGGACCTCTGAAAAACTGTTTTTT. Amino acid sequence: CASSHRQGTSEKLFF.

The chain combines TRBV20-1 with TRBJ2-7, with D perhaps matching TRBD2 (5 bases). V was trimmed by 6 bases and J by 4 bases, leaving 16 bases between them. The germline V gene has CDR1 DFQATT and CDR2 SNEGSKA (reference sequence). The CDR3 runs 13 residues. The CDR3 loop reads CSAPLGFRYEQYF. CDR3 DNA sequence: TGCAGTGCCCCACTAGGATTCCGATACGAGCAGTACTTC.

This clonotype was recorded only once. A far larger clone is off by one base, so a read error is likely. A read error is likely, as this CDR3 ends without the conserved phenylalanine or tryptophan. This chain joins TRBV5-5 and TRBJ1-5; D uncertain. Germline V CDR1 and CDR2: SGHKS, YYEKEE (reference sequence). This CDR3 comprises 13 residues. Trimming removed 0 bases at V and 0 bases at J, with 1 base between. The CDR3 reads CASSLDSNQPQHS. The CDR3 DNA reads as TGTGCCAGCAGCTTGGATAGCAATCAGCCCCAGCATTCT.

This clonotype was seen a single time. The chain links TRBV19 to TRBJ1-1; D not resolved. Germline V gene sequence: CDR1 LNHDA, CDR2 SQIVND (reference sequence). The CDR3 contains 13 residues. Deletions cut 5 bases from V and 1 base from J, with 8 bases between. The CDR3 region has the DNA TGTGCCAGTAGTCACTACGGGAACACTGAAGCTTTCTTT. Protein: CASSHYGNTEAFF.

This clonotype was picked up many times. J is TRBJ1-5 and V is TRBV10-3; 9 bases align to TRBD1. The CDR3 covers 14 residues. With V trimmed by 4 bases and J by 4 bases, 2 bases remained unmatched. Germline V gene lookup returns CDR1 ENHRY and CDR2 SYGVKD. The CDR3 nucleotides read TGTGCCATCAGTGGGGACAGGGCAAATCAGCCCCAGCATTTT. Amino acids: CAISGDRANQPQHF.

This clonotype was seen repeatedly, ten times or more. V gene TRBV28 combines with J gene TRBJ1-2; D ambiguous. There are 14 residues in the CDR3. From germline, CDR1 is MDHEN and CDR2 SYDVKM. The ends were cut back, 6 bases at V and 3 bases at J, with 14 bases in the middle. The DNA of the CDR3 is TGTGCCAGCAGCTGGGCGTCAGGATACTATGGCTACACCTTC. It yields the protein CASSWASGYYGYTF.

This chain joins TRBV2 and TRBJ2-1, with D possibly matching TRBD1 (5 bases). V was cut by 6 bases and J by 8 bases, with 17 bases left in between. The CDR3 contains 14 residues. Germline V gives CDR1 SNHLY, CDR2 FYNNEI. The CDR3 nucleotides are TGTGCCAGCAGCCTCCAGGGTTACGAAGATGAGCAGTTCTTC. Amino acids: CASSLQGYEDEQFF.

Only a few counts were recorded for this clonotype. V is TRBV29-1 and J is TRBJ1-3; unclear D gene. Germline assignment: CDR1 SQVTM and CDR2 ANQGSEA. V lost 5 bases, J lost 7 bases, and 18 bases lay in between. The CDR3 loop spans 14 amino acids. The CDR3 bases are TGCAGCGTTCGTCCGTCAACTAGTCGGAACACCATATATTTT. Amino acid sequence: CSVRPSTSRNTIYF.

This clonotype was found many times. The chain recombines TRBV12-3 or TRBV12-4 with TRBJ2-4; D not resolved. Trimming removed 7 bases from V and 2 bases from J, with 12 bases in between. The CDR3 sequence is 14 residues long. CDR3 DNA: TGTGCCAGCACCTCCGGTCAGTCCAAAAACATTCAGTACTTC. This translates into CASTSGQSKNIQYF.

This clonotype was picked up a small number of times. The chain employs TRBV7-2 and TRBJ2-7, with 7 positions matching TRBD1. Germline CDR1 is SGHTA and CDR2 is FQGNSA. V dropped 5 bases and J dropped 0; count of bases not matched to a gene: 13. This CDR3 contains 17 residues. For the CDR3, the DNA is TGTGCCAGCAGCCGCAACCTCGGACAGGTCTACTCCTACGAGCAGTACTTC. The encoded protein is CASSRNLGQVYSYEQYF.

The chain combines TRBV10-3 with TRBJ2-2; 11 bases are a match to TRBD2. CDR3 length: 15 residues. Germline-derived CDR1 and CDR2 are ENHRY and SYGVKD. V was clipped by 5 bases and J by 6 bases; unmatched bases: 5. Here the CDR3 DNA reads TGTGCCATCAGTACGACTAGCGGGACCCCCGGGGAGCTGTTTTTT. It is translated as CAISTTSGTPGELFF.

This clonotype has a handful of counts. The V and J genes are TRBV11-2 and TRBJ2-5, with D hard to call. V lost 5 bases and J 1 base, leaving 11 bases between the germline ends. The germline CDR1 and CDR2 sequences are SGHAT and FQNNGV. The CDR3 spans 14 residues. For the CDR3, the DNA is TGTGCCAGCAGCCCTCTGGCCTTCCAAGAGACCCAGTACTTC. This gives the protein CASSPLAFQETQYF.

CDR3 loop: CASSSTPGTGGNQPQHF. In DNA, the CDR3 is TGTGCCAGTAGTTCCACCCCCGGGACAGGGGGTAATCAGCCCCAGCATTTT. This chain joins TRBV19 and TRBJ1-5; the match to TRBD1 covers 11 bases. Germline V gene lookup returns CDR1 LNHDA and CDR2 SQIVND (reference sequence). Unmatched junction bases numbered 10, after V lost 5 bases and J lost 4 bases. There are 17 residues in the CDR3.

The chain couples TRBV10-2 to TRBJ2-5; D is unresolved. The CDR3 contains 10 residues. Germline V gene lookup returns CDR1 WSHSY and CDR2 SAAADI. V was cut by 4 bases and J by 13 bases, with 10 bases left in between. This chain's CDR3 is CASSVSPRYF. The DNA for the CDR3 is TGCGCCAGCAGTGTTAGCCCCCGGTACTTC.